This T cell receptor (beta chain) is from a study of blood T cells in healthy people across ages. Study-wide background: There was about one barcoded beta molecule captured by template switching per two T cells.

General study findings and limits: More naive CD4+ cells and higher diversity were found in long-lived than in aged donors.

With respect to this clonotype: Its antigen is as yet unknown. An end of the junction does not agree with germline; a read error may underlie this.

Isolation recovered at least 6.5 million PBMCs from every sample. Next came a second PCR, run for about 7 to 12 cycles, which used a sample-barcoded 5' primer along with a J-beta primer mix. Each CDR3 protein gets one entry after TCRdb re-called the 5' RACE reads with MiXCR. The data contain over 1,200,000 distinct CDR3 sequences, approximately 59% of them singletons. Germline lookup yields CDR1 ENHRY and CDR2 SYGVKD. The CDR3 sequence is 15 residues long. This sequence joins TRBV10-3 and TRBJ2-5; unclear D gene. The sample consisted of blood. This TCR derives from a man aged 18 to 30 in good health. This CDR3 reads CTISESTGPQETQYF. DNA for the CDR3: TGTACCATCAGTGAGTCAACTGGTCCACAAGAGACCCAGTACTTC.